The 4 T cell receptor beta chains presented below share a single source sample, sequenced in a study of CD8+ T cells in alopecia areata. Sequencing templates came from extracted RNA that was reverse transcribed into cDNA. The method was immunoSEQ multiplex PCR; TCRdb's version includes in-frame clones alone and lacks a portion of them. This sample carries 98,000 or so clones, about 58% of them seen once, and the ten largest clones take roughly 15%. Treatment defined: oral pan-JAK inhibitor, 5-10 mg twice daily. The specimen was CD8+ T cells sorted from blood, collected at week 4, from a patient treated with tofacitinib. The source is a human donor with alopecia areata.

This clone was observed a handful of times. The CDR3 DNA is TGTGCCAGCAGACCGGGACTAGGGGATCAAGAGACCCAGTACTTC. Amino acid sequence: CASRPGLGDQETQYF. The rearrangement links TRBV6-5 to TRBJ2-5, with 8 bases fitting TRBD2. Germline V CDR1 and CDR2: MNHEY, SVGAGI. The CDR3 has 15 residues. Trimming took 6 bases from V and 2 from J; bases not matched to a gene: 8.

This clone turned up a few times. The V gene is TRBV6-5, the J gene TRBJ2-1; D call uncertain. The CDR3 spans 16 residues. V was clipped by 0 bases and J by 5 bases, with 14 bases between them. Per germline, CDR1 MNHEY and CDR2 SVGAGI. The DNA of the CDR3 is TGTGCCAGCAGTTACTCGAGTTTTAGTCCTAACAATGAGCAGTTCTTC. Residues: CASSYSSFSPNNEQFF.

The chain carries TRBV5-1 and TRBJ1-1; perhaps TRBD1 as D (6 bases). The CDR3 runs to 15 residues. The germline V and J ends were trimmed by 3 bases and 5 bases, with 17 bases remaining between them. CDR1 is SGHRS, CDR2 YFSETQ, per germline. This chain's CDR3 is CASSWFGGAGTEAFF. CDR3 sequence (DNA): TGCGCCAGCAGCTGGTTCGGGGGCGCCGGAACTGAAGCTTTCTTT.

This clone was counted a few times. This sequence joins TRBV6-5 and TRBJ2-3; D is unclear. Trimming stripped 3 bases from V and 7 bases from J, with 14 bases between. From germline, CDR1 is MNHEY and CDR2 SVGAGI. CDR3 length: 14 amino acids. The CDR3 nucleotides are TGTGCCAGCAGTTATTCGAAGGCAACAAATACGCAGTATTTT. Protein sequence: CASSYSKATNTQYF.